These 12 T cell receptor beta chains originate from one sample sequenced in a study of blood T cells in healthy people across ages. A sample-barcoded 5' primer and a J-beta primer mix were used in a second PCR of about 6 to 11 cycles. TCRdb itself ran the 5' RACE reads through MiXCR, one entry per CDR3 protein. The sample contains 780,000 or so distinct CDR3 sequences, around three fifths of which appear only once. Sample: blood. The receptor set was obtained from a man between 40 and 49 years old in good health.

The chain couples TRBV10-3 to TRBJ2-4; 7 bases agree with TRBD1. The J call is in doubt because the DNA end fits TRBJ2-7 better. There are 14 residues in the CDR3. CDR1 is ENHRY, CDR2 SYGVKD, per germline. The CDR3 sequence: CAMGNRQGEDEQYF. The CDR3, as DNA: TGTGCCATGGGTAACCGACAGGGAGAAGACGAGCAGTACTTC.

Only a few counts were recorded for this clonotype. The CDR3 protein is CASSRTGGKEQYF. In DNA, the CDR3 is TGTGCCAGCAGCCGCACAGGGGGCAAGGAGCAGTACTTC. This sequence joins TRBV7-2 and TRBJ2-7; 9 positions match TRBD1. With 5 bases clipped from V and 7 bases from J, the junction kept 6 bases outside the gene matches. CDR3 size: 13 residues. Germline lookup yields CDR1 SGHTA and CDR2 FQGNSA.

The J gene is TRBJ2-1, the V gene TRBV6-2 or TRBV6-3; D is possibly TRBD1 (5 bases). Germline assignment: CDR1 MNHEY and CDR2 SVGEGT. The CDR3 totals 17 residues. Trimming took off 3 bases at V and 7 bases at J, with 22 bases between the two ends. The CDR3 nucleotides read TGTGCCAGCAGTTATCGTCCCTATCCGGACAAAAAAAATGAGCAGTTCTTC. Translated, it gives CASSYRPYPDKKNEQFF.

The rearrangement joins TRBV6-5 to TRBJ1-5, with D tentatively TRBD1 (6 bases). V was pared by 8 bases and J by 3 bases, with 17 bases between. There are 15 residues in the CDR3. Germline V CDR1 and CDR2: MNHEY, SVGAGI. The CDR3 here is CASAVRGDSNQPQHF. CDR3 bases: TGTGCCAGCGCGGTCAGGGGCGATTCCAATCAGCCCCAGCATTTT.

V and J are TRBV15 and TRBJ2-7; D unresolved. From germline, CDR1 is LNHNV and CDR2 YYDKDF (reference sequence). The CDR3 has 13 amino acids. V was trimmed by 0 bases and J by 10 bases, leaving 13 bases between them. CDR3: CATSRELLSSQYF. In DNA, the CDR3 is TGTGCCACCAGCAGAGAATTACTCAGCTCCCAGTACTTC.

J is TRBJ1-1 and V is TRBV7-2, with TRBD1 as a possible D gene (5 bases). This CDR3 contains 14 residues. Deletions cut 6 bases from V and 4 bases from J, with 15 bases between. CDR1 SGHTA and CDR2 FQGNSA come from the germline V gene. In DNA, the CDR3 is TGTGCCAGCAGGCCCGGGACGTTGGGCACTGAAGCTTTCTTT. Translated: CASRPGTLGTEAFF.

This chain uses TRBV12-3 or TRBV12-4 with TRBJ2-5; D uncertain. The V and J ends lost 5 bases and 1 base respectively, with 11 bases between them. The CDR3 covers 14 residues. The CDR3 bases are TGTGCCAGCAGTCCGACGAGTTTCCAAGAGACCCAGTACTTC. It is translated as CASSPTSFQETQYF.

The chain links TRBV10-3 to TRBJ2-1, with D possibly matching TRBD2 (5 bases). The germline V and J ends were trimmed by 8 bases and 0 bases, with 17 bases remaining between them. This CDR3 comprises 16 residues. CDR1 is ENHRY and CDR2 is SYGVKD in the germline V gene. CDR3 nucleotides: TGTGCCATCCGTGCCACTAGTCTCTCCTCCTACAATGAGCAGTTCTTC. Its translation is CAIRATSLSSYNEQFF.

The chain recombines TRBV4-1 with TRBJ2-7, with TRBD2 matching 9 bases. Per the germline V gene, CDR1 is MGHRA and CDR2 is YSYEKL. The CDR3 is 15 amino acids. Trimming at V came to 0 bases and at J to 2 bases, leaving 2 bases not matched to a gene. As DNA, the CDR3 is TGCGCCAGCAGCCAAGAAGCGGGAGGTACCTACGAGCAGTACTTC. It specifies CASSQEAGGTYEQYF.

This clonotype was found a few times. In nucleotides, the CDR3 is TGCAGCGTTGACGACAGGGCGGAGACCCAGTACTTC. Residues: CSVDDRAETQYF. The J gene is TRBJ2-5, the V gene TRBV29-1, with TRBD1 identical over 7 bases. J was trimmed by 5 bases and V by 3 bases; bases with no gene match: 3. The CDR3 has 12 amino acids. CDR1 and CDR2 (germline): SQVTM, ANQGSEA.

DNA of the CDR3: TGTGCCAGCGGGGTAGCTAACTATGGCTACACCTTC. This codes for CASGVANYGYTF. The gene calls are TRBV6-5 and TRBJ1-2; D not certain. CDR1 is MNHEY and CDR2 is SVGAGI in the germline V gene. The CDR3 contains 12 residues. Trimming left V 8 bases short and J 0 bases short, with 7 bases between.

This clonotype was recorded a few times. This chain uses TRBV6-4 with TRBJ2-1; TRBD2 aligns across 8 bases. From germline, CDR1 is MRHNA and CDR2 SNTAGT. CDR3 length: 14 residues. V trimming: 2 bases; J trimming: 6 bases; junction bases outside the gene matches: 3. CDR3: CASSDDAGGNEQFF. Here the CDR3 DNA reads TGTGCCAGCAGTGACGACGCGGGGGGCAATGAGCAGTTCTTC.